The T cell receptor beta chain under discussion was sequenced for a study of T cell responses to AZD1222 COVID-19 vaccine. Study-level points and caveats: Donors were mostly white British, more females; clonal diversity possibly underestimated. After two AZD1222 doses, spike-specific TCR breadth and depth rose versus day 0.

Germline V gene lookup returns CDR1 SGHAT and CDR2 FQNNGV. Trimming took 2 bases from V and 0 from J, leaving 14 bases between them. The CDR3 is 17 residues long. Method: immunoSEQ multiplex PCR; TCRdb's copy keeps in-frame clones and lacks some. The sample consists of 80,000 to 100,000 clones, less than 90% of them appearing once. Second-dose timings of about 4 or about 12 weeks were pooled. Notes on this clone: Its target is not known.

This sample comprised peripheral blood, obtained 28 days after the second AZD1222 dose. The rearrangement uses TRBV11-2 and TRBJ1-3; D gene ambiguous. The receptor comes from an adult who received the AZD1222 COVID-19 vaccine. The CDR3 DNA follows: TGTGCCAGCAGCTTAACGTCCAGTGGTTTCTCTGGAAACACCATATATTTT. It codes for CASSLTSSGFSGNTIYF. The whole variable domain, filled in from reference TRBV11-2 and TRBJ1-3, reads EAGVAQSPRYKIIEKRQSVAFWCNPISGHATLYWYQQILGQGPKLLIQFQNNGVVDDSQLPKDRFSAERLKGVDSTLKIQPAKLEDSAVYLCASSLTSSGFSGNTIYFGEGSWLTVV.